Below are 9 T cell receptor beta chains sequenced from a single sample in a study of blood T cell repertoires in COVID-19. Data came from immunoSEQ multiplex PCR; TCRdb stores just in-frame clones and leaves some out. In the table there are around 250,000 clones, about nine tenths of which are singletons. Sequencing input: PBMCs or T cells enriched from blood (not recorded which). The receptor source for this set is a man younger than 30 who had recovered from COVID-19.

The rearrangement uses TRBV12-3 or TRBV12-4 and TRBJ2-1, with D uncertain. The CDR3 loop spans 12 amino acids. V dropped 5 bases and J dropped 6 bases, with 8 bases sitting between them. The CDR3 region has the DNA TGTGCCAGCAGTAAAAGAGGCAATGAGCAGTTCTTC. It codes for CASSKRGNEQFF.

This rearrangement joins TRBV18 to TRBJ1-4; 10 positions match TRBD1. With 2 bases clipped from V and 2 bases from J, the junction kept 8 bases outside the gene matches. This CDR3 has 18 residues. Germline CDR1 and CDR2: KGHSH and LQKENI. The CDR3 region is CASSPNSGQGNTNEKLFF. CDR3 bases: TGTGCCAGCTCACCAAACTCGGGACAGGGGAATACTAATGAAAAACTGTTTTTT. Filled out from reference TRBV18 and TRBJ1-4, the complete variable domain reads NAGVMQNPRHLVRRRGQEARLRCSPMKGHSHVYWYRQLPEEGLKFMVYLQKENIIDESGMPKERFSAEFPKEGPSILRIQQVVRGDSAAYFCASSPNSGQGNTNEKLFFGSGTQLSVL.

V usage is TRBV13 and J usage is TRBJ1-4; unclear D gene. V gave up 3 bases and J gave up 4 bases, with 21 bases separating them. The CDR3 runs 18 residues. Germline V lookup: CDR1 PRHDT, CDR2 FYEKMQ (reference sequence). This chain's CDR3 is CASSFRGYSGTGNEKLFF. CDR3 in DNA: TGTGCCAGCAGCTTCCGAGGGTACAGTGGCACCGGTAATGAAAAACTGTTTTTT. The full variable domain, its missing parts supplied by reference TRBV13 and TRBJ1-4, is AAGVIQSPRHLIKEKRETATLKCYPIPRHDTVYWYQQGPGQDPQFLISFYEKMQSDKGSIPDRFSAQQFSDYHSELNMSSLELGDSALYFCASSFRGYSGTGNEKLFFGSGTQLSVL.

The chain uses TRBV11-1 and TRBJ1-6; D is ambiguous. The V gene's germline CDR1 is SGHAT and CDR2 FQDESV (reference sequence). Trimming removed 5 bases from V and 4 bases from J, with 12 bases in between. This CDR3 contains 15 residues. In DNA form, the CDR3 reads TGTGCCAGCAGCACGAGGACTGAATATAATTCACCCCTCCACTTT. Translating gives CASSTRTEYNSPLHF. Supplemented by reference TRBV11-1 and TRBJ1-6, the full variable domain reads EAEVAQSPRYKITEKSQAVAFWCDPISGHATLYWYRQILGQGPELLVQFQDESVVDDSQLPKDRFSAERLKGVDSTLKIQPAELGDSAMYLCASSTRTEYNSPLHFGNGTRLTVT.

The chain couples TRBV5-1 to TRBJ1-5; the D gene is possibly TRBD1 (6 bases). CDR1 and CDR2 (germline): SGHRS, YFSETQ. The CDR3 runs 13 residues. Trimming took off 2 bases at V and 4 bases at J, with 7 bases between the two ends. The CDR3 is CASSFGQNQPQHF. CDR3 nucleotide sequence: TGCGCCAGCAGCTTCGGACAGAATCAGCCCCAGCATTTT.

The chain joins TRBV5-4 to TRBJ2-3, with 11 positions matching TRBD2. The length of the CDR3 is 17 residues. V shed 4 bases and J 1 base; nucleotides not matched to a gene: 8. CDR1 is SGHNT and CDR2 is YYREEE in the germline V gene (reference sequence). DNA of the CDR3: TGTGCCAGCAGCGGGAGTCCGACTAGCGGGGGCACAGATACGCAGTATTTT. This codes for CASSGSPTSGGTDTQYF.

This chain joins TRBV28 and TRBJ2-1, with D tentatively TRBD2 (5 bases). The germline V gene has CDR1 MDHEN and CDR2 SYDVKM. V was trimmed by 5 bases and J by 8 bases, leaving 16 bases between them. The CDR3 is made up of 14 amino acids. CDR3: CASSVPRDFDEQFF. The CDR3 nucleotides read TGTGCCAGCAGTGTACCACGGGATTTCGATGAGCAGTTCTTC.

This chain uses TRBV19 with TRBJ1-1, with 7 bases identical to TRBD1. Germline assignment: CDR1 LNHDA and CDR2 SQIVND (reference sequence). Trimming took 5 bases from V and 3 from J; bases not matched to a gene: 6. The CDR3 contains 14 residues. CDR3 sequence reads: CASSLFTGDTEAFF. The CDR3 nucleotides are TGTGCCAGTAGTCTGTTTACAGGGGACACTGAAGCTTTCTTT. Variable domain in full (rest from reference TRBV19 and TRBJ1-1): DGGITQSPKYLFRKEGQNVTLSCEQNLNHDAMYWYRQDPGQGLRLIYYSQIVNDFQKGDIAEGYSVSREKKESFPLTVTSAQKNPTAFYLCASSLFTGDTEAFFGQGTRLTVV.

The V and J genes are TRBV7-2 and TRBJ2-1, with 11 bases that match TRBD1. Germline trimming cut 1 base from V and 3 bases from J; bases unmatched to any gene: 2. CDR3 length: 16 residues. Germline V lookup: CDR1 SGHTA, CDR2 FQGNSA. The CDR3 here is CASSLGGQGVYNEQFF. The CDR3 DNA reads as TGTGCCAGCAGCTTAGGGGGACAGGGGGTCTACAATGAGCAGTTCTTC.